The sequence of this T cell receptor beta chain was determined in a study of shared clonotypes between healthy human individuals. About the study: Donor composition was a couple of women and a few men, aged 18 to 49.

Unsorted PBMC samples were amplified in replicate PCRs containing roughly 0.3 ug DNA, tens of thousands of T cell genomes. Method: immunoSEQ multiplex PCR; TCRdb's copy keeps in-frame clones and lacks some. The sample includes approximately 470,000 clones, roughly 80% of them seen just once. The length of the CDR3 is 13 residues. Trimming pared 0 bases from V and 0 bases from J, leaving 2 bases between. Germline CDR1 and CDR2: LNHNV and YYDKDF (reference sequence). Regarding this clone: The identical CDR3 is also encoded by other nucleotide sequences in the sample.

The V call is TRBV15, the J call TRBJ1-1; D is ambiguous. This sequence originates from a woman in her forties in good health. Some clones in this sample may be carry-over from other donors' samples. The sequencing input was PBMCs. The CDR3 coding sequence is TGTGCCACCAGCAGAGACATGAACACTGAAGCTTTCTTT. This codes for CATSRDMNTEAFF.